The clone carrying this T cell receptor (beta chain) was seen a handful of times. The data originate from a study of T cell repertoires in cytomegalovirus infection. Study summary: It can be stated that public TCR beta signatures indicated CMV infection as well as a matching HLA type.

This CDR3 contains 18 residues. CDR1 and CDR2 from the germline V gene are LGHNA and YSLEER. V was clipped by 0 bases and J by 6 bases; unmatched bases: 12. MiXCR, run by TCRdb on the reads, gives a single entry per CDR3 protein. The sample consists of about 490,000 distinct CDR3 sequences, approximately 25% of them appearing once. This receptor was obtained from a human donor in good health (CMV status not recorded). Some clones in this sample may be carry-over from other donors' samples. Sequencing input: PBMCs. The V call is TRBV4-3, the J call TRBJ1-5; 9 nucleotides align to TRBD1. CDR3 DNA sequence: TGCGCCAGCAGCCAAGACCGAACCGGGACAGGGATTATTCAGCCCCAGCATTTT. Its protein is CASSQDRTGTGIIQPQHF.